Each of the 8 T cell receptor beta chains below was sequenced from the same sample in a study of T-cell memory formation after mild COVID-19. TCRdb ran MiXCR on the 5' RACE reads and lists one entry per CDR3 protein. The top ten hold around 3.4% of the sample, which has approximately 240,000 distinct CDR3 sequences, about 17% seen once. Material for sequencing was PBMCs or a T cell subset sorted from them (not recorded which). These receptors originate from a man younger than 35 who had mild COVID-19 (a few samples of this study predate the infection). Cell type and time point are not known.

This clonotype was detected only a few times. The V and J genes are TRBV12-3 or TRBV12-4 and TRBJ2-5, with D perhaps TRBD1 or TRBD2 (5 bases each). The CDR3 runs 18 residues. The ends were cut back, 3 bases at V and 1 base at J, with 21 bases in the middle. CDR3 sequence reads: CASSLGVSGQGLQETQYF. The CDR3 DNA reads as TGTGCCAGCAGTTTGGGGGTTTCGGGGCAGGGTCTCCAAGAGACCCAGTACTTC.

The chain uses TRBV6-1 and TRBJ2-7; TRBD1 or TRBD2 may be the D gene (6 bases each). Deletions cut 2 bases from V and 0 bases from J, with 11 bases between. The length of the CDR3 is 15 residues. Germline V lookup: CDR1 MNHNS, CDR2 SASEGT. CDR3 nucleotide sequence: TGTGCCAGCAGTGAAAAGGGGGGTTTCTCCTACGAGCAGTACTTC. It is translated as CASSEKGGFSYEQYF.

This clonotype has at least ten counts. DNA of the CDR3: TGCGCCAGCAGCTTGCAGGGAACTGGAAACACCATATATTTT. Translation gives CASSLQGTGNTIYF. The rearrangement links TRBV5-1 to TRBJ1-3; D perhaps matches TRBD1 (5 bases). Between the trimmed V and J ends, which lost 1 base and 2 bases, there was a span of 7 bases. This CDR3 region has 14 residues. CDR1 and CDR2 (germline): SGHRS, YFSETQ. The variable domain in full, with the rest retrieved from reference TRBV5-1 and TRBJ1-3, is KAGVTQTPRYLIKTRGQQVTLSCSPISGHRSVSWYQQTPGQGLQFLFEYFSETQRNKGNFPGRFSGRQFSNSRSEMNVSTLELGDSALYLCASSLQGTGNTIYFGEGSWLTVV.

The CDR3 DNA is TGTGCCAGCAGTTCGCTGATGAGACTAGCGGGGGTACGAGAGACCCAGTACTTC. It translates to CASSSLMRLAGVRETQYF. This chain connects TRBV12-3 or TRBV12-4 to TRBJ2-5, with 12 bases matching TRBD2. Germline trimming cut 4 bases from V and 4 bases from J; bases unmatched to any gene: 13. This CDR3 contains 18 residues.

This clonotype was detected only a few times. V usage is TRBV12-3 or TRBV12-4 and J usage is TRBJ1-5; a weak D match, TRBD1 (6 bases). Trimming removed 5 bases at V and 2 bases at J, with 10 bases between. This CDR3 spans 14 amino acids. CDR3 protein: CASSRDNGNQPQHF. CDR3 DNA: TGTGCCAGCAGTCGGGACAACGGCAATCAGCCCCAGCATTTT.

In this sample, this clonotype turned up a few times. This sequence joins TRBV11-2 and TRBJ1-6, with D perhaps matching TRBD1 (5 bases). CDR1 is SGHAT, CDR2 FQNNGV, per germline. The CDR3 has 16 residues. Trimming took off 1 base at V and 7 bases at J, with 14 bases between the two ends. The CDR3 DNA reads as TGTGCCAGCAGCTTAGGCCGTGGACGGACAAATTCACCCCTCCACTTT. Protein sequence: CASSLGRGRTNSPLHF.

This clonotype was observed a few times. The J gene is TRBJ2-3, the V gene TRBV20-1; D unclear. In germline, CDR1 is DFQATT, CDR2 SNEGSKA (reference sequence). V shed 6 bases and J shed 3 bases, with 10 bases lying between them. The CDR3 length is 12 residues. This chain's CDR3 is CSALTRTDTQYF. CDR3 bases: TGCAGTGCCCTTACCCGGACAGATACGCAGTATTTT.

This clonotype has only a few counts. J is TRBJ2-3 and V is TRBV5-1; D is uncertain. The CDR3 sequence is 14 residues long. V lost 0 bases, J lost 1 base, and 6 bases lay in between. Germline lookup yields CDR1 SGHRS and CDR2 YFSETQ. DNA of the CDR3: TGCGCCAGCAGCTTGGTGTCTCGCACAGATACGCAGTATTTT. Translated, it gives CASSLVSRTDTQYF.